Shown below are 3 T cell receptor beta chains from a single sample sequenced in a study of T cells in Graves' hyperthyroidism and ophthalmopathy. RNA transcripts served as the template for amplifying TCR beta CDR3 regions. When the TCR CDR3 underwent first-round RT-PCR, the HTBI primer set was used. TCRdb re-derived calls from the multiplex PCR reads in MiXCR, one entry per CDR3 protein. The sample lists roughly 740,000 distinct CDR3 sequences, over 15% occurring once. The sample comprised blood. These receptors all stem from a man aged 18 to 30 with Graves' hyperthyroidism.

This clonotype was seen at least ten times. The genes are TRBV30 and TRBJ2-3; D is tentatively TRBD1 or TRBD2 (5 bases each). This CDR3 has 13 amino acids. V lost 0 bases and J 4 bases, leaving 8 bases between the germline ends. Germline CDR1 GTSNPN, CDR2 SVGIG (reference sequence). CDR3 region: CAWSVGDADTQYF. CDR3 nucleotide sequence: TGTGCCTGGAGTGTAGGGGACGCAGATACGCAGTATTTT.

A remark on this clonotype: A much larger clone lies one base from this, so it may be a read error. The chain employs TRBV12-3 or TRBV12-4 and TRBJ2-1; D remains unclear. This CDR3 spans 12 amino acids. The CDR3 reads CPSCRIGNEQFF. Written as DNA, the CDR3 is TGTCCCAGCTGCCGAATCGGCAATGAGCAGTTCTTC.

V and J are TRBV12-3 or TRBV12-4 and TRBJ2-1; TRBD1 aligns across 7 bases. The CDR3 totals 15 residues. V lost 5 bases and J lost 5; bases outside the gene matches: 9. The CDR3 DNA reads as TGTGCCAGCAGTCCGATAGGACAGGTTCACAATGAGCAGTTCTTC. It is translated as CASSPIGQVHNEQFF.